This TCR beta chain was recorded in a study of a mutant IDH1 vaccine in newly diagnosed glioma. On the study more broadly: The study started vaccination 4-6 weeks after radiotherapy alone, or with temozolomide cycles. Most had both radiotherapy and temozolomide beforehand; others had only one. V12 took place at week 35, and V13 at week 47.

Comments on this clone: As yet, its antigen is unknown.

Stated time point: week 35, safety follow-up. A single vaccine dose contained 300 ug of mutant IDH1 20-mer peptide, and topical imiquimod was used with it. The donors had new WHO grade 3 or 4 astrocytomas; these were IDH1-mutant and ATRX-lost. Profiling relied on immunoSEQ multiplex PCR, and the TCRdb table lists in-frame clones only, not all of them. The sample includes some 42,000 clones, 83% seen only once; the top ten take approximately 5.5%. The sequence was obtained from a woman aged 50 to 60 with glioma. The sample was PBMCs, taken from a glioma patient whose treatment included an IDH1 peptide vaccine.

The CDR3 nucleotides read TGCGCCAGCAAGAGATACAGTATTGGGCAGTCCTACGAGCAGTACTTC. This sequence encodes CASKRYSIGQSYEQYF. The chain links TRBV10-1 to TRBJ2-7; D uncertain. V gave up 7 bases and J gave up 1 base, with 20 bases separating them. The V gene's germline CDR1 is WNHNN and CDR2 SYGVQD (reference sequence). The CDR3 has 16 residues.